This T cell receptor (beta chain) was obtained from a study of T cell responses to AZD1222 COVID-19 vaccine. Study-level results: White British people made up most donors, females outnumbered males, and clonal diversity was possibly underestimated. Only a handful of AZD1222 recipients, five to seven in all, had baseline seropositivity.

Concerning this clone: What it binds is not known.

The CDR3 contains 13 residues. The germline V and J ends were trimmed by 5 bases and 6 bases, with 11 bases remaining between them. From germline, CDR1 is MNHEY and CDR2 SVGAGI. Sequenced by immunoSEQ multiplex PCR; TCRdb stores in-frame clones only, minus some. The profile covers about 85,000 clones, with approximately 87% appearing a single time and around 6.7% taken by the ten largest. The clonotype originates from an adult in good health. The starting material was peripheral blood, obtained on day 0 of AZD1222 vaccination. This chain links TRBV6-5 with TRBJ1-5; D remains unclear. The CDR3 spells CASSTWRGQPQHF. DNA of the CDR3: TGTGCCAGCAGTACGTGGAGAGGTCAGCCCCAGCATTTT.